The source of this T cell receptor beta chain is a study of blood T cell repertoires in COVID-19. Background on the study: From T cells, B-cell-depleted T cells, or PBMCs came the material, which was cDNA or gDNA.

The CDR3 sequence is 15 residues long. Germline V lookup: CDR1 ENHRY, CDR2 SYGVKD. V lost 2 bases to trimming and J lost 0 bases, with 11 bases between them. Authors' processing steps: Reference gene primer amplification yielded estimated nucleated cell counts. The assay was immunoSEQ multiplex PCR, and TCRdb's table has in-frame clones only and misses some. The DNA gave D and trimming, while V, J and clone size come from that table. Of nearly 85,000 clones in the sample, around four fifths were seen once. The V gene is TRBV10-3, the J gene TRBJ2-7; D is ambiguous. The sequenced material came from peripheral blood. This TCR derives from a woman aged 55-70 years with acute or convalescent COVID-19. In DNA form, the CDR3 reads TGTGCCATCAGTGAGGGCGCACAGAGCTCCTACGAGCAGTACTTC. Translated, it gives CAISEGAQSSYEQYF.